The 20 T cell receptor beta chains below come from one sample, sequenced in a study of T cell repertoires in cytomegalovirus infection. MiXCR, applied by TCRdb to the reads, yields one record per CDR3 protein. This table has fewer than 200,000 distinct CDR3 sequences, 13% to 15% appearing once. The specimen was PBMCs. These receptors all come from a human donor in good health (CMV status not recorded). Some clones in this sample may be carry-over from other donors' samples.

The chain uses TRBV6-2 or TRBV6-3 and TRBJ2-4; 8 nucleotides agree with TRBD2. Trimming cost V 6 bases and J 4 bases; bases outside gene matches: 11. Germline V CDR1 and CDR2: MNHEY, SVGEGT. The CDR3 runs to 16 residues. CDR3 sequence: CASSPENSGAKNIQYF. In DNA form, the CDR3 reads TGTGCCAGCAGCCCGGAAAATAGCGGGGCTAAAAACATTCAGTACTTC.

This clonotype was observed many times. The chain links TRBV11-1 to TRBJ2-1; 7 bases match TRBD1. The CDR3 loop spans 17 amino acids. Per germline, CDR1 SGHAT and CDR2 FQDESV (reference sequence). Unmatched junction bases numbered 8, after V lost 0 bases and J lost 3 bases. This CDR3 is CASSLAVQGVSYNEQFF. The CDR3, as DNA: TGTGCCAGCAGCTTAGCGGTCCAGGGGGTTAGCTACAATGAGCAGTTCTTC.

The CDR3 DNA reads TGCGCCAGCACCACCTTCGGGCAGCCGAGGGAGACCCAGTACTTC. It translates to CASTTFGQPRETQYF. The chain links TRBV5-1 to TRBJ2-5; no reliable D call. CDR3 length: 15 amino acids. Germline assignment: CDR1 SGHRS and CDR2 YFSETQ. V was shortened by 6 bases and J by 5 bases, with 20 bases between the two germline ends.

The CDR3 here is CASSFSSSYNEQFF. As DNA, the CDR3 is TGTGCCAGCAGCTTCAGCAGCTCCTACAATGAGCAGTTCTTC. V and J are TRBV5-6 and TRBJ2-1; D ambiguous. Looked up from germline, CDR1 is SGHDT and CDR2 is YYEEEE. CDR3 length equals 14 residues. V was cut by 2 bases and J by 0 bases, with 6 bases left in between.

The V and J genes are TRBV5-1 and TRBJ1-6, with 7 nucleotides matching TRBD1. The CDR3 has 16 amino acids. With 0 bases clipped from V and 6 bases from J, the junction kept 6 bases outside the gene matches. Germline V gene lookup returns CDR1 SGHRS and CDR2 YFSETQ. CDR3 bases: TGCGCCAGCAGCTTGGACCCGACAGGGTTTAATTCACCCCTCCACTTT. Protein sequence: CASSLDPTGFNSPLHF.

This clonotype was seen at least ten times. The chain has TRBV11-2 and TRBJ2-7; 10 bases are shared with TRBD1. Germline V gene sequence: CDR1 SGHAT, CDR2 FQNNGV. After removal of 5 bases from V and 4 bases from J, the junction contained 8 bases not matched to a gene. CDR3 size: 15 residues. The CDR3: CASSTGQGGFYEQYF. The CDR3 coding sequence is TGTGCCAGCAGCACCGGACAGGGGGGATTTTACGAGCAGTACTTC.

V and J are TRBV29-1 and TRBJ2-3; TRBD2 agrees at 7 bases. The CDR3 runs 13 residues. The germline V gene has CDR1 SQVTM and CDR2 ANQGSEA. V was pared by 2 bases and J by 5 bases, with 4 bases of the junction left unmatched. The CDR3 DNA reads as TGCAGCGTTGAACAAGCGGGACGAGATACGCAGTATTTT. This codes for CSVEQAGRDTQYF.

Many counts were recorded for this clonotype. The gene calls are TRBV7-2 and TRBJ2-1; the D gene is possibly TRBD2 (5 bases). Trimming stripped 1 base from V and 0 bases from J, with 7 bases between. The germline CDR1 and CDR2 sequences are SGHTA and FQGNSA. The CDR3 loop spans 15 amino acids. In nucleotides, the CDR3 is TGTGCCAGCAGCTTAGTGGGGAGCTCCTACAATGAGCAGTTCTTC. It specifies CASSLVGSSYNEQFF.

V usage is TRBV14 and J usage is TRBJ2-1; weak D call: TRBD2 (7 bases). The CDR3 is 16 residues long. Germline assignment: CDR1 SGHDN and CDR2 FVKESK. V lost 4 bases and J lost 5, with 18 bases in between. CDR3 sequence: CASSPPRTGRDNEQFF. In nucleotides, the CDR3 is TGTGCCAGCAGCCCTCCCCGAACAGGGAGGGACAATGAGCAGTTCTTC.

The CDR3 DNA follows: TGCGCCAGCAGCACGACAGGGGCCCACAATCAGCCCCAGCATTTT. This codes for CASSTTGAHNQPQHF. The V gene is TRBV5-1, the J gene TRBJ1-5, with 8 positions matching TRBD1. Losses at the gene ends were 4 bases for V and 3 bases for J; bases not matched to a gene: 6. Germline CDR1 is SGHRS and CDR2 is YFSETQ. CDR3 length: 15 residues.

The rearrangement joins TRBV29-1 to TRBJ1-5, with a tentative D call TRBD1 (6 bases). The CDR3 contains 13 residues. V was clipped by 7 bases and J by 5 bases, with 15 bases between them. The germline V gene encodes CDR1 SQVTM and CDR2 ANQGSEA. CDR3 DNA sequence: TGCAGCGCCCAACCCAGGGGCGATCAGCCCCAGCATTTT. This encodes CSAQPRGDQPQHF.

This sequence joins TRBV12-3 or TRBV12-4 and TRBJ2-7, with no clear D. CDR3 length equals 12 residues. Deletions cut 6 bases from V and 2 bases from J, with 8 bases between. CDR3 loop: CASRPDAYEQYF. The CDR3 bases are TGTGCCAGCAGACCCGACGCCTACGAGCAGTACTTC.

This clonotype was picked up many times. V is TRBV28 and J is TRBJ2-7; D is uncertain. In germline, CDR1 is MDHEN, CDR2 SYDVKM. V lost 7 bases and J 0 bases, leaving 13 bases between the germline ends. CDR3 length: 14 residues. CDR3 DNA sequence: TGTGCCAGCACCCCGACGGAAAGCTCCTACGAGCAGTACTTC. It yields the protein CASTPTESSYEQYF.

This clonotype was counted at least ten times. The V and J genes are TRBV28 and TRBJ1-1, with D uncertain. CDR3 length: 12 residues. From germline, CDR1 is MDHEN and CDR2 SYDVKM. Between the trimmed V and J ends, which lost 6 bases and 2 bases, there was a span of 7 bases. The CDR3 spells CASRELNTEAFF. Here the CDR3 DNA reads TGTGCCAGCAGAGAACTCAACACTGAAGCTTTCTTT.

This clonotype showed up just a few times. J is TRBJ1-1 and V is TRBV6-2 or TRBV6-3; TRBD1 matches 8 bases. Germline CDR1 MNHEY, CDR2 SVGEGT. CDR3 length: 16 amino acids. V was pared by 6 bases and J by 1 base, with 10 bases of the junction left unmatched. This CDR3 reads CASSPARTGRNTEAFF. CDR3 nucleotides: TGTGCCAGCAGCCCAGCCCGGACAGGGAGGAACACTGAAGCTTTCTTT.

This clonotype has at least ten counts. The CDR3 spells CASSFLGVGGYTF. CDR3 sequence (DNA): TGTGCCAGCAGTTTCTTGGGGGTTGGGGGCTACACCTTC. The chain employs TRBV12-3 or TRBV12-4 and TRBJ1-2; a possible D gene is TRBD1 (5 bases). The CDR3 contains 13 residues. V lost 3 bases and J 8 bases, leaving 13 bases between the germline ends.

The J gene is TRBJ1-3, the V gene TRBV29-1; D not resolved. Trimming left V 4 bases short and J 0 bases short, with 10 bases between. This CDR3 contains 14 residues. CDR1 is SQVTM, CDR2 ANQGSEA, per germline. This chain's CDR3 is CSVVETYSGNTIYF. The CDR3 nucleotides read TGCAGCGTTGTAGAGACATACTCTGGAAACACCATATATTTT.

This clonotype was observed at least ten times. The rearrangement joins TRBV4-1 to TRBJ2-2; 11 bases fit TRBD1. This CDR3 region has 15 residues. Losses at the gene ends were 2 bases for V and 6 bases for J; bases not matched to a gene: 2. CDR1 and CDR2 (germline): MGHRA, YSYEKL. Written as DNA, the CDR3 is TGCGCCAGCAGCCAACCGGGACAGGGGGCCGGGGAGCTGTTTTTT. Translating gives CASSQPGQGAGELFF.

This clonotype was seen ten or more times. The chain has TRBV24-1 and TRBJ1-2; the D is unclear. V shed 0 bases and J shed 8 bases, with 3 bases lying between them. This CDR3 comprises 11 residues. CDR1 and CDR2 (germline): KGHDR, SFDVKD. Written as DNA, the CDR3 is TGTGCCACCAGTGATTTGTTCGGCTACACCTTC. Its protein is CATSDLFGYTF.

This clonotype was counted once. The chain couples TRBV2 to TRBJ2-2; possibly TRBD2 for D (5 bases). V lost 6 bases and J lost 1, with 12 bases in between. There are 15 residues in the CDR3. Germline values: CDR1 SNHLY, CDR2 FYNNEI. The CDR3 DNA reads TGTGCCAGCAGAGGAGGCGGACGGAACACCGGGGAGCTGTTTTTT. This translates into CASRGGGRNTGELFF.